The rows below give T cell receptor beta chains drawn from one sample of a study of T cell repertoires in ileal Crohn's disease. Profiling relied on immunoSEQ multiplex PCR, and the TCRdb table lists in-frame clones only, not all of them. The table shows 15,000 to 20,000 clones, with under 95% occurring only once. The source material was ileal tissue. These receptors all come from an adult with Crohn's disease. CDR3s include the opening cysteine and the closing phenylalanine or tryptophan. D genes are given only for firm matches. The size field is filled for only some rows; it gives once, few, many or a size class.

v_gene,d_gene,j_gene,abundance,CDR3nt,CDR3aa
TRBV10-3,NA,TRBJ1-1,NA,TGTGCCATCAGTGAGGGCCTGAACACTGAAGCTTTCTTT,CAISEGLNTEAFF
TRBV10-3,TRBD1,TRBJ2-2,NA,TGTGCCATCAGTGAGTCCGCCCCTGCGCCGGGACAGGCTTTACTCACCGGGGAGCTGTTTTTT,CAISESAPAPGQALLTGELFF
TRBV2,TRBD1,TRBJ1-2,NA,TGTGCCAGCAGTGAAGGGACAGGGTATGGCTACACCTTC,CASSEGTGYGYTF
TRBV7-2,TRBD2,TRBJ2-3,NA,TGTGCCAGCAGCTTCCGCGGGGGGGCCCCAGATACGCAGTATTTT,CASSFRGGAPDTQYF
TRBV6-1,TRBD1,TRBJ1-2,once,TGTGCCAGCAGTGAATCAGGACGGACAGGACATGGCTACACCTTC,CASSESGRTGHGYTF
TRBV18,NA,TRBJ1-2,NA,TGTGCCAGCTCCCTAGACGGATCCTATGGCTACACCTTC,CASSLDGSYGYTF
TRBV5-4,TRBD1,TRBJ2-7,NA,TGTGCCAGCAGCCCAGGGGGCAGCTACTACGAGCAGTACTTC,CASSPGGSYYEQYF
TRBV19,NA,TRBJ2-7,NA,TGTGCCAGTAGTCGAACGACGGGTGATTCCTACGAGCAGTACTTC,CASSRTTGDSYEQYF
TRBV15,TRBD1,TRBJ1-5,NA,TGTGCCACCAGCAGTACAGGGGCGGGCAATCAGCCCCAGCATTTT,CATSSTGAGNQPQHF
TRBV27,TRBD1,TRBJ1-1,NA,TGTGCCAGCAGATCGACAGGGGGGATAAACACTGAAGCTTTCTTT,CASRSTGGINTEAFF
TRBV19,NA,TRBJ1-1,NA,TGTGCCAGTAGAACAGGGTTGAACACTGAAGCTTTCTTT,CASRTGLNTEAFF
TRBV5-4,NA,TRBJ2-5,NA,TGTGCCAGCAGCTTGGCCACGGTTGTAGAGACCCAGTACTTC,CASSLATVVETQYF
TRBV6-5,TRBD2,TRBJ2-1,NA,TGTGCCAGCAGTTACTCCCCAGCGGGGAATTATCATGAGCAGTTCTTC,CASSYSPAGNYHEQFF
TRBV19,TRBD2,TRBJ2-2,NA,TGTGCCAGTCCCGACACCGGGACTAGCGGGGGGGCGGAGTACACCGGGGAGCTGTTTTTT,CASPDTGTSGGAEYTGELFF
TRBV5-1,NA,TRBJ2-3,NA,TGCGCCAGCAGCTTGGCTAGCAATCCTAGCACAGATACGCAGTATTTT,CASSLASNPSTDTQYF
TRBV13,TRBD2,TRBJ2-3,once,TGTGCCAGCAGCTTAAGGGACGGGGGGGGCCGGACAGATACGCAGTATTTT,CASSLRDGGGRTDTQYF
TRBV19,NA,TRBJ1-1,once,TGTGCCAGTAGTGGACAAGTGAGCACTGAAGCTTTCTTT,CASSGQVSTEAFF
TRBV5-8,NA,TRBJ2-7,few,TGTGCCAGCAGCTTGAGAGGGGGACCCTCCTACGAGCAGTACTTC,CASSLRGGPSYEQYF
TRBV5-1,TRBD1,TRBJ1-1,NA,TGCGCCAGCAGGTTGACAGGGCCTAACACTGAAGCTTTCTTT,CASRLTGPNTEAFF
TRBV19,TRBD1,TRBJ2-2,NA,TGTGCCAGTACCCCGACAGGGATGTACACCGGGGAGCTGTTTTTT,CASTPTGMYTGELFF
TRBV19,TRBD1,TRBJ1-1,NA,TGTGCCAGTACCCTCGGGCAGGGGGATGAAGCTTTCTTT,CASTLGQGDEAFF
TRBV27,NA,TRBJ1-1,NA,TGTGCCAGCAGTTTATCGGACGGGATGAACACTGAAGCTTTCTTT,CASSLSDGMNTEAFF
TRBV5-1,NA,TRBJ1-1,NA,TGCGCCAGCAGCATAGGACAGTCGCTTTGGGACACTGAAGCTTTCTTT,CASSIGQSLWDTEAFF
TRBV4-1,TRBD2,TRBJ2-1,NA,TGCGCCAGCAGCCAAGGGACTAGCAGTAACAATGAGCAGTTCTTC,CASSQGTSSNNEQFF
TRBV5-6,NA,TRBJ1-4,NA,TGTGCCAGCAGTTCGGGACAAGCTAATGAAAAACTGTTTTTT,CASSSGQANEKLFF
TRBV7-2,NA,TRBJ1-2,once,TGTGCCAGCAGCTTAGGATCAGGATACTATGGCTACACCTTC,CASSLGSGYYGYTF
TRBV7-6,TRBD2,TRBJ2-7,NA,TGTGCCAGCAGCCACGGACTAGCGGGCGAGCAGTACTTC,CASSHGLAGEQYF
TRBV6-6,NA,TRBJ1-5,NA,TGTGCCAGCAGTCCCCTCCTTTATCAGCCCCAGCATTTT,CASSPLLYQPQHF
TRBV5-4,NA,TRBJ1-2,NA,TGTGCCAGCAGCTTCCTGGACAGCGTAAACTATGGCTACACCTTC,CASSFLDSVNYGYTF
TRBV27,TRBD1,TRBJ1-5,once,TGTGCCAGCAGTTTGGACAGGGCTAGCAATCAGCCCCAGCATTTT,CASSLDRASNQPQHF
TRBV5-1,NA,TRBJ2-6,NA,TGCGCCAGCAGCTTGGATGCAGCAGGCTCTGGGGCCAACGTCCTGACTTTC,CASSLDAAGSGANVLTF
TRBV10-1,NA,TRBJ2-3,few,TGCGCCAGCAGTGGAATGAGGGGGAATACGCAGTATTTT,CASSGMRGNTQYF
TRBV27,NA,TRBJ2-2,NA,TGTGCCAGCAGTTTATCCCCTCGGGGCGGGGAGCTGTTTTTT,CASSLSPRGGELFF